Sequencing of this TCR beta chain was carried out in a study of blood T cell repertoires in COVID-19. Study-wide background: Acute-phase and convalescent COVID-19 samples originated in the United States, Italy and Spain. T cells, B-cell-depleted T cells, or PBMCs supplied cDNA or gDNA.

Germline loops: CDR1 SGHAT, CDR2 FQNNGV. V was pared by 5 bases and J by 7 bases, with 21 bases between. There are 16 residues in the CDR3. Study processing details: Estimated nucleated cell counts came from reference gene primer amplification. Some clones are missing from TCRdb's copy, which holds only in-frame ones; the method was immunoSEQ multiplex PCR. V, J and clone size are those of that table, while D and trimming were read from the DNA. This sample has 110,000 to 150,000 clones, with 65% to 80% found just once. The chain couples TRBV11-2 to TRBJ2-1, with TRBD2 as a possible D gene (5 bases). The clonotype was recovered from a man older than 75 with acute or convalescent COVID-19. Sequences were obtained from peripheral blood. CDR3 in amino acids: CASSPTNEGAGNEQFF. The CDR3 coding sequence is TGTGCCAGCAGCCCAACGAACGAGGGTGCAGGAAATGAGCAGTTCTTC. The variable domain in full, completed from reference TRBV11-2 and TRBJ2-1, reads EAGVAQSPRYKIIEKRQSVAFWCNPISGHATLYWYQQILGQGPKLLIQFQNNGVVDDSQLPKDRFSAERLKGVDSTLKIQPAKLEDSAVYLCASSPTNEGAGNEQFFGPGTRLTVL.